This TCR beta chain was captured in a study of cytomegalovirus exposure and HLA in healthy donors. General observations from the study: The investigators catalogued 164 TCR beta chains as cytomegalovirus-associated. Later analysis revealed greater clonal expansion in HLA-associated TCR beta chains than in equally common others. Sequences of the TCR beta chain were said to predict the HLA-A and HLA-B alleles of most subjects accurately.

Of note for this clone: Its cognate antigen is unknown.

There are 13 residues in the CDR3. Trimming took off 5 bases at V and 4 bases at J, with 11 bases between the two ends. CDR1 is SNHLY and CDR2 is FYNNEI in the germline V gene. The PCR made use of 60 Vbeta and 13 Jbeta primers. This table comes from immunoSEQ multiplex PCR, and its TCRdb copy is limited to in-frame clones, with some not included. This table holds more than 150,000 clones, around four fifths found once. The sequence came from a woman in her forties or fifties in good health and CMV-seropositive. The sequenced material came from PBMCs. The chain is built from TRBV2 and TRBJ2-5, with D perhaps matching TRBD1 (6 bases). The CDR3 region is CASSLGAGETQYF. CDR3 nucleotides: TGTGCCAGCAGTTTGGGGGCAGGAGAGACCCAGTACTTC.